Following are 7 T cell receptor beta chains from one sample sequenced in a study of T cells in localized non-small cell lung cancer. Some clones are missing from TCRdb's copy, which holds only in-frame ones; the method was immunoSEQ multiplex PCR. This sample has roughly 3,000 clones, with roughly two fifths found just once. The sequencing here drew on lung tumor tissue, taken before any cancer treatment. The receptors originated from a male donor older than 55 with stage I lung adenocarcinoma.

The table lists this clone with a few counts. CDR3 DNA sequence: TGTGCCAGCAGCCCGATTGGCACAGGAAGGGAGACCCAGTACTTC. The encoded protein is CASSPIGTGRETQYF. The chain links TRBV14 to TRBJ2-5, with D perhaps TRBD1 (5 bases). Germline V gene data show CDR1 as SGHDN and CDR2 as FVKESK. The CDR3 consists of 15 residues. Trimming shortened V by 4 bases and J by 5 bases, and 17 bases separated the two germline ends.

The rearrangement links TRBV15 to TRBJ2-1, with D maybe TRBD2 (6 bases). Germline V lookup: CDR1 LNHNV, CDR2 YYDKDF (reference sequence). The CDR3 sequence is 17 residues long. V shed 3 bases and J shed 0 bases, with 15 bases lying between them. The DNA of the CDR3 is TGTGCCACCAGCAGGCCTACGTCGACTAGCTCCTACAATGAGCAGTTCTTC. Encoded protein: CATSRPTSTSSYNEQFF.

By share of the sample, this clone is medium-sized. The V call is TRBV11-3, the J call TRBJ2-2, with 8 bases matching TRBD1. CDR3 length equals 17 residues. Per the germline V gene, CDR1 is SGHNT and CDR2 is YENEEA. The trim removed 0 bases at V and 2 bases at J, leaving 5 bases unmatched. CDR3 in amino acids: CASSLDRGQGNTGELFF. CDR3 nucleotides: TGTGCCAGCAGCTTAGATCGTGGACAGGGCAACACCGGGGAGCTGTTTTTT. The full variable domain, its missing parts supplied by reference TRBV11-3 and TRBJ2-2, is EAGVVQSPRYKIIEKKQPVAFWCNPISGHNTLYWYLQNLGQGPELLIRYENEEAVDDSQLPKDRFSAERLKGVDSTLKIQPAELGDSAVYLCASSLDRGQGNTGELFFGEGSRLTVL.

The chain is built from TRBV29-1 and TRBJ1-5; TRBD1 aligns across 7 bases. CDR1 is SQVTM, CDR2 ANQGSEA, per germline. Trimming removed 6 bases from V and 5 bases from J; junction bases left unmatched: 10. This CDR3 has 14 residues. The CDR3 protein is CSVADSTGDQPQHF. CDR3 bases: TGCAGCGTCGCCGATAGCACAGGGGATCAGCCCCAGCATTTT.

The rearrangement uses TRBV9 and TRBJ2-3, with D possibly being TRBD1 or TRBD2 (6 bases each). Trimming shortened V by 0 bases and J by 6 bases, and 17 bases separated the two germline ends. Germline V gene lookup returns CDR1 SGDLS and CDR2 YYNGEE. The CDR3 runs 16 residues. The CDR3 DNA is TGTGCCAGCAGCGTAGGTCGGGGGCTAGGTCACGATACGCAGTATTTT. Protein: CASSVGRGLGHDTQYF.

This clone was recorded a few times. Written as DNA, the CDR3 is TGTGCCAGCAGCCAAGAGGGGACGGTCTCTGGAAACACCATATATTTT. The encoded protein is CASSQEGTVSGNTIYF. The chain is built from TRBV14 and TRBJ1-3; possible D gene TRBD1, 5 bases. Trimming left V 0 bases short and J 0 bases short, with 9 bases between. Germline V gene data show CDR1 as SGHDN and CDR2 as FVKESK. The CDR3 is 16 amino acids.

The chain carries TRBV29-1 and TRBJ2-1; D is perhaps TRBD2 (7 bases). The V end was cut by 3 bases, the J end by 5 bases, with 17 bases between. Germline V gene sequence: CDR1 SQVTM, CDR2 ANQGSEA. CDR3 length: 15 amino acids. The CDR3 is CSVELGAGANNEQFF. The CDR3 coding sequence is TGCAGCGTTGAGTTGGGGGCGGGGGCGAACAATGAGCAGTTCTTC.